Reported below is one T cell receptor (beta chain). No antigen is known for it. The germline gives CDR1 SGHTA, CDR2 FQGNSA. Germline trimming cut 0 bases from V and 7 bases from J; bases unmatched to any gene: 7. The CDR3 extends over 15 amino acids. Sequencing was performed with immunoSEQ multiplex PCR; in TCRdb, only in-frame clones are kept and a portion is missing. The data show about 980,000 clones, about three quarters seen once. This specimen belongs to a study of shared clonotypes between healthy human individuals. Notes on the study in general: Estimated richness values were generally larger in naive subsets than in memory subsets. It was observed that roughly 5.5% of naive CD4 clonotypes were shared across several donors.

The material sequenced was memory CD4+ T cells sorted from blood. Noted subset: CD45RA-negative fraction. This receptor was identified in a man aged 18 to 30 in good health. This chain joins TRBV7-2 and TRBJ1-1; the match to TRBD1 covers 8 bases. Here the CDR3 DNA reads TGTGCCAGCAGCTTAGCGCAGGGGGCAGGGGGTGAAGCTTTCTTT. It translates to CASSLAQGAGGEAFF.